What follows are 5 T cell receptor beta chains derived from one specimen sequenced in a study. TCRdb used MiXCR to reprocess the 5' RACE reads, holding one entry per CDR3 protein. The table shows a few thousand distinct CDR3 sequences, with around 34% occurring only once. Sequencing input: naive CD4+ T cells sorted from a lymph node. Subset defined: naive CD4+ T cells, CD4+CD45RA+CD25-. These receptors originate from a female donor with breast cancer.

Turning to this clonotype: The junction does not match germline at one end; this may be a read error. The chain combines TRBV12-3 or TRBV12-4 with TRBJ1-4; possibly TRBD1 for D (6 bases). This CDR3 is built from 16 residues. The CDR3 spells CAGSPQGHSFNEKLFF. CDR3 DNA: TGTGCCGGCAGCCCTCAGGGACACTCCTTCAATGAAAAACTGTTTTTT.

The V call is TRBV19, the J call TRBJ2-5; 8 bases fit TRBD1. The CDR3 spans 15 residues. J lost 7 bases, V lost 4 bases, and 11 bases had no gene match. The germline V gene has CDR1 LNHDA and CDR2 SQIVND (reference sequence). CDR3 protein: CASSTSAGTGRTQYF. The DNA of the CDR3 is TGTGCCAGTAGTACCAGCGCCGGGACAGGCCGGACCCAGTACTTC.

This clonotype was observed a few times. V and J are TRBV5-1 and TRBJ2-3; D is unresolved. The CDR3 has 13 amino acids. Germline V gene data show CDR1 as SGHRS and CDR2 as YFSETQ. Trimming pared 5 bases from V and 0 bases from J, leaving 7 bases between. CDR3 loop: CASRPTSTDTQYF. The DNA for the CDR3 is TGCGCCAGCAGACCTACTAGCACAGATACGCAGTATTTT.

Concerning this clonotype itself: A much bigger clone sits one base away, suggesting this may be a read error. The V call is TRBV29-1, the J call TRBJ2-3; no clear D. V was clipped by 6 bases and J by 0 bases, with 13 bases between them. Per the germline V gene, CDR1 is SQVTM and CDR2 is ANQGSEA. The CDR3 spans 14 residues. CDR3 coding DNA: TGCAGCGTCGCCACCAGAACTAGCACAGATACGCAGTATTTT. Residues: CSVATRTSTDTQYF.

This clonotype is medium-sized within its sample. The chain joins TRBV5-6 to TRBJ2-5; D uncertain. Trimming took off 3 bases at V and 4 bases at J, with 19 bases between the two ends. Germline values: CDR1 SGHDT, CDR2 YYEEEE. CDR3 size: 16 residues. CDR3 sequence (DNA): TGTGCCAGCAGCTCCCCTACCCAGCGAGTGGGAGAGACCCAGTACTTC. It specifies CASSSPTQRVGETQYF.